This T cell receptor beta chain was sequenced in a study of cytomegalovirus exposure and HLA in healthy donors. Findings and limits, study-wide: Subsequent analysis of the 100 to 150 validation repertoires found a tendency for first-cohort TCR clusters to co-occur. Per published reports, the classifier diagnosed cytomegalovirus status with high specificity and sensitivity. Roughly 170 TCR beta chains were listed as cytomegalovirus-associated.

In germline, CDR1 is PRHDT, CDR2 FYEKMQ (reference sequence). The junction had 10 bases not matched to a gene; V was cut back by 5 bases and J by 1 base. The CDR3 is made up of 16 amino acids. The repertoire was sequenced with immunoSEQ multiplex PCR; TCRdb's copy has only in-frame clones and lacks some. This table holds some 64,000 clones, 95% to 97% found once. Turning to this clone: The antigen is unknown.

The chain couples TRBV13 to TRBJ1-1, with 7 bases lining up with TRBD1. The TCR was taken from a woman between 18 and 30 years old in good health and CMV-seropositive. The sample was PBMCs. The CDR3 sequence: CASSPGGGQRNTEAFF. In nucleotides, the CDR3 is TGTGCCAGCAGCCCCGGGGGGGGACAGAGGAACACTGAAGCTTTCTTT.